This TCR beta chain originates from a study of beta chain features in type 1 diabetes. What was sequenced were expressed TCRB transcripts, since all of the isolated RNA had been reverse transcribed. The table came from immunoSEQ multiplex PCR; TCRdb's copy has only in-frame clones and leaves some out. The data hold about 290,000 clones, with 8% observed a single time. Study-level results: VDJ junctions sequenced from type 1 diabetes patients showed fewer insertions and more deletions. A cDNA-based sequencing approach could over-represent cells with high TCR expression.

CDR3 length equals 12 residues. Losses at the gene ends were 6 bases for V and 10 bases for J; bases not matched to a gene: 7. The germline CDR1 and CDR2 sequences are SQVTM and ANQGSEA. This clone was counted only a few times. Its cognate antigen is unknown. Sequencing was carried out using central memory CD4+ T cells from blood. The J gene is TRBJ1-2, the V gene TRBV29-1, with 11 bases aligning to TRBD1. This receptor was identified in a woman aged 18-29 years in good health. This chain's CDR3 is CSVQGQGAFYTF. The DNA for the CDR3 is TGCAGCGTCCAAGGACAGGGGGCCTTCTACACCTTC.